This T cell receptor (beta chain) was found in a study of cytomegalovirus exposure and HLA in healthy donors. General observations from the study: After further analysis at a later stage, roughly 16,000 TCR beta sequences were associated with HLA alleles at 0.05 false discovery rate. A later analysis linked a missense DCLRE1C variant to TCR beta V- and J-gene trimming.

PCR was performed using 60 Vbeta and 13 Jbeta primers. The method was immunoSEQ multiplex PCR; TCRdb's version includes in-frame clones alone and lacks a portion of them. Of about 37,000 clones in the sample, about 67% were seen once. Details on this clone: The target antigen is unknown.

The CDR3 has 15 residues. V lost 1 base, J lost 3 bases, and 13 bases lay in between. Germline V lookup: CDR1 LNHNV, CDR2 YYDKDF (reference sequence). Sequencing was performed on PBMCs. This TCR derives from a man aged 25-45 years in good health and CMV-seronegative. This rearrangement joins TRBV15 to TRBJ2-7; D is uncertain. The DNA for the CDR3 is TGTGCCACCAGCAGAGGGGCAGGAATCAACTACGAGCAGTACTTC. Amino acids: CATSRGAGINYEQYF.